The 14 T cell receptor beta chains listed next were all sequenced from one sample in a study of T cell responses to AZD1222 COVID-19 vaccine. Measured with immunoSEQ multiplex PCR; TCRdb has only the in-frame clones, and not every one. There are tens of thousands of clones in the sample; more than 70% occur only once, and approximately 9.1% lies in the top ten. Sample: peripheral blood, taken 28 days after the second dose of the MenACWY control vaccine. Every receptor here comes from an adult who received the MenACWY meningococcal vaccine as a control.

This chain links TRBV19 with TRBJ1-1; a weak D match, TRBD1 (5 bases). Germline CDR1 LNHDA, CDR2 SQIVND (reference sequence). V lost 2 bases and J lost 4, with 14 bases in between. The length of the CDR3 is 15 residues. The CDR3 spells CASSIQAGRFTEAFF. DNA for the CDR3: TGTGCCAGTAGTATACAAGCGGGGCGCTTCACTGAAGCTTTCTTT.

The chain couples TRBV5-1 to TRBJ1-3; D unresolved. The V gene's germline CDR1 is SGHRS and CDR2 YFSETQ. The CDR3 is made up of 14 amino acids. Trimming took 0 bases from V and 3 from J, leaving 7 bases between them. The CDR3 here is CASSLDWSGNTIYF. CDR3 nucleotides: TGCGCCAGCAGCTTGGACTGGAGTGGAAACACCATATATTTT. The entire variable domain, with the rest obtained from reference TRBV5-1 and TRBJ1-3, is as follows: KAGVTQTPRYLIKTRGQQVTLSCSPISGHRSVSWYQQTPGQGLQFLFEYFSETQRNKGNFPGRFSGRQFSNSRSEMNVSTLELGDSALYLCASSLDWSGNTIYFGEGSWLTVV.

The rearrangement links TRBV5-4 to TRBJ1-2, with D perhaps TRBD1 (5 bases). Trimming left V 3 bases short and J 7 bases short, with 13 bases between. CDR1 and CDR2 from the germline V gene are SGHNT and YYREEE (reference sequence). The CDR3 is made up of 13 amino acids. The CDR3 reads CASSWGGESGYTF. The CDR3 DNA is TGTGCCAGCAGCTGGGGGGGTGAGAGTGGCTACACCTTC. The full variable domain, with the rest looked up from reference TRBV5-4 and TRBJ1-2, is ETGVTQSPTHLIKTRGQQVTLRCSSQSGHNTVSWYQQALGQGPQFIFQYYREEENGRGNFPPRFSGLQFPNYSSELNVNALELDDSALYLCASSWGGESGYTFGSGTRLTVV.

The chain couples TRBV29-1 to TRBJ2-2; D ambiguous. Germline CDR1 SQVTM, CDR2 ANQGSEA. V was clipped by 1 base and J by 2 bases, with 5 bases between them. This CDR3 is built from 13 residues. The CDR3 DNA follows: TGCAGCGTTGAAGGTCATAACACCGGGGAGCTGTTTTTT. It is translated as CSVEGHNTGELFF.

The CDR3 here is CSVAETHYEQYF. Written as DNA, the CDR3 is TGCAGCGTTGCTGAGACTCACTACGAGCAGTACTTC. This chain connects TRBV29-1 to TRBJ2-7; D is unresolved. V dropped 4 bases and J dropped 3 bases, with 10 bases sitting between them. The CDR3 has 12 residues. The germline V gene encodes CDR1 SQVTM and CDR2 ANQGSEA.

The chain is built from TRBV30 and TRBJ1-1; maybe TRBD1 (5 bases). This CDR3 comprises 12 residues. The germline CDR1 and CDR2 sequences are GTSNPN and SVGIG (reference sequence). Trimming stripped 3 bases from V and 7 bases from J, with 12 bases between. The CDR3 reads CAWSPGGSEAFF. CDR3 bases: TGTGCCTGGAGCCCCGGGGGGAGTGAAGCTTTCTTT.

The chain has TRBV6-5 and TRBJ2-1, with 8 bases fitting TRBD1. Germline V gene data show CDR1 as MNHEY and CDR2 as SVGAGI. The junction had 12 bases not matched to a gene; V was cut back by 7 bases and J by 7 bases. This CDR3 has 15 amino acids. CDR3 DNA: TGTGCCAGCATAGACAGGGGTCTCCTCGTAAATGAGCAGTTCTTC. Translation gives CASIDRGLLVNEQFF.

The rearrangement joins TRBV19 to TRBJ2-2; TRBD1 is a possible D gene (5 bases). CDR1 and CDR2 from the germline V gene are LNHDA and SQIVND (reference sequence). Deletions cut 3 bases from V and 5 bases from J, with 13 bases between. The CDR3 runs to 15 residues. DNA for the CDR3: TGTGCCAGTAGTATTTTTCAGGGTACGACCGGGGAGCTGTTTTTT. This encodes CASSIFQGTTGELFF.

CDR3 nucleotide sequence: TGCGCCAGCAGCTTGGGCGGGGGCGCCCCCGTAGATACGCAGTATTTT. Residues: CASSLGGGAPVDTQYF. This rearrangement joins TRBV5-1 to TRBJ2-3; D might be TRBD2 (7 bases). Germline V gene lookup returns CDR1 SGHRS and CDR2 YFSETQ. Trimming took off 0 bases at V and 5 bases at J, with 16 bases between the two ends. This CDR3 is built from 16 residues.

This rearrangement joins TRBV6-5 to TRBJ2-6; D is uncertain. V lost 0 bases and J 11 bases, leaving 11 bases between the germline ends. The CDR3 contains 14 residues. CDR1 MNHEY and CDR2 SVGAGI come from the germline V gene. CDR3 in DNA: TGTGCCAGCAGTTACTCGTTGGGGTCCGACGTCCTGACTTTC. This sequence encodes CASSYSLGSDVLTF.

This clone showed up just a few times. The chain uses TRBV9 and TRBJ2-3, with 7 bases matching TRBD2. V gave up 4 bases and J gave up 1 base; unmatched junction bases: 3. The CDR3 is 14 amino acids. The germline V gene has CDR1 SGDLS and CDR2 YYNGEE. The chain's CDR3 is CASSRGDGTDTQYF. CDR3 nucleotide sequence: TGTGCCAGCAGCCGGGGGGACGGCACAGATACGCAGTATTTT.

The chain links TRBV5-4 to TRBJ1-6; D is unclear. CDR3 length equals 14 residues. From germline, CDR1 is SGHNT and CDR2 YYREEE (reference sequence). V was trimmed by 3 bases and J by 8 bases, leaving 12 bases between them. As DNA, the CDR3 is TGTGCCAGCAGCTCTTATGACGGTCATTCACCCCTCCACTTT. Protein: CASSSYDGHSPLHF. Full variable domain (remainder filled in from reference TRBV5-4 and TRBJ1-6): ETGVTQSPTHLIKTRGQQVTLRCSSQSGHNTVSWYQQALGQGPQFIFQYYREEENGRGNFPPRFSGLQFPNYSSELNVNALELDDSALYLCASSSYDGHSPLHFGNGTRLTVT.

V is TRBV15 and J is TRBJ1-6; 7 nucleotides align to TRBD1. Germline CDR1 LNHNV, CDR2 YYDKDF (reference sequence). Germline trimming cut 0 bases from V and 9 bases from J; bases unmatched to any gene: 8. The CDR3 length is 16 residues. CDR3 coding DNA: TGTGCCACCAGCAGAGATCGGGACAGTCGGTCTTCACCCCTCCACTTT. Residues: CATSRDRDSRSSPLHF.

The V gene is TRBV6-2 or TRBV6-3, the J gene TRBJ2-7; D call uncertain. Trimming cost V 0 bases and J 7 bases, with 10 bases left between them. The CDR3 runs to 13 residues. Germline CDR1 reads MNHEY; CDR2 reads SVGEGT. CDR3 protein: CASSYSIPREQYF. The CDR3 coding sequence is TGTGCCAGCAGTTACTCGATTCCTCGGGAGCAGTACTTC.